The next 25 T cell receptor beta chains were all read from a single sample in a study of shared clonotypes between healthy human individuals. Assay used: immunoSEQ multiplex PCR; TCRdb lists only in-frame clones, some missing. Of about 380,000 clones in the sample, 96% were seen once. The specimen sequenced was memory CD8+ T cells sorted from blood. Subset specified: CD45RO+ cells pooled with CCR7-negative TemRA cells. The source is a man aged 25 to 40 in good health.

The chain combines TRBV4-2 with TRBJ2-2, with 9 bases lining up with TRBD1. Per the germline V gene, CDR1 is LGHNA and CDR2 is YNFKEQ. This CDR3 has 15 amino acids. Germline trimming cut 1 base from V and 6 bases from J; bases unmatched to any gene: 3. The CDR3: CASSQGDRDAGELFF. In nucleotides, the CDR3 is TGTGCCAGCAGCCAAGGGGACAGGGACGCCGGGGAGCTGTTTTTT.

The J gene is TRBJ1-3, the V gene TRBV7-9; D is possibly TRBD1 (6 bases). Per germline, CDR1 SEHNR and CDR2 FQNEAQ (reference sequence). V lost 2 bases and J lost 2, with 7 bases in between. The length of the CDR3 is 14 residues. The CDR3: CASSLSGAGNTIYF. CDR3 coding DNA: TGTGCCAGCAGCTTATCAGGGGCTGGAAACACCATATATTTT. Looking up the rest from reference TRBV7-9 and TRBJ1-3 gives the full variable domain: DTGVSQNPRHKITKRGQNVTFRCDPISEHNRLYWYRQTLGQGPEFLTYFQNEAQLEKSRLLSDRFSAERPKGSFSTLEIQRTEQGDSAMYLCASSLSGAGNTIYFGEGSWLTVV.

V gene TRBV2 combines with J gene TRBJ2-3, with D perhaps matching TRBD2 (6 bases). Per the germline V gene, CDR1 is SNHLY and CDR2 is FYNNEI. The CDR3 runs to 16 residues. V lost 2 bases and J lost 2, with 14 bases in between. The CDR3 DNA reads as TGTGCCAGCAGTGAAACTAGCAGGGCTATCACAGATACGCAGTATTTT. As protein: CASSETSRAITDTQYF.

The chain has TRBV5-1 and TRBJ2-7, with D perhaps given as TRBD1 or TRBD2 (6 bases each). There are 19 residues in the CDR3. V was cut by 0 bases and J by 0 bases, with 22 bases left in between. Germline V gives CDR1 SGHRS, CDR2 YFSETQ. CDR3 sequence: CASSLVGWGAAGPSYEQYF. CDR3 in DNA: TGCGCCAGCAGCTTGGTTGGATGGGGGGCCGCCGGCCCCTCCTACGAGCAGTACTTC.

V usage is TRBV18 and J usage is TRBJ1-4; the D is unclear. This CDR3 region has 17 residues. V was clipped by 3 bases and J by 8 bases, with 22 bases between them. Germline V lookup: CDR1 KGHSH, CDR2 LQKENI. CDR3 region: CASSPPTKPIMGEKLFF. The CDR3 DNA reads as TGTGCCAGCTCACCTCCAACGAAACCGATTATGGGCGAAAAACTGTTTTTT.

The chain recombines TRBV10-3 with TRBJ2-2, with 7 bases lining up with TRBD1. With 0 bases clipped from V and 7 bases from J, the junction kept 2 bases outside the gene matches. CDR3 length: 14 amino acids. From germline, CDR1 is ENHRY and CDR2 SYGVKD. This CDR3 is CAISESRQGGELFF. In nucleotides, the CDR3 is TGTGCCATCAGTGAGTCGAGACAGGGCGGGGAGCTGTTTTTT.

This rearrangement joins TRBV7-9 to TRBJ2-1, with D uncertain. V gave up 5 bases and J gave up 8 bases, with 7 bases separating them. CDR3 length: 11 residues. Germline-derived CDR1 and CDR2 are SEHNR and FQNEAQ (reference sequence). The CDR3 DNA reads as TGTGCCAGCAGCCCCTCGGATGAGCAGTTCTTC. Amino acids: CASSPSDEQFF.

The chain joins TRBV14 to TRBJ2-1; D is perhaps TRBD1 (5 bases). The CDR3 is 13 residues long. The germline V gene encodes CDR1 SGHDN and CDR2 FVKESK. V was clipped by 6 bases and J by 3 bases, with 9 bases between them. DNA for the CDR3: TGTGCCAGCAGAAGCCAGGGCTACAATGAGCAGTTCTTC. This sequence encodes CASRSQGYNEQFF.

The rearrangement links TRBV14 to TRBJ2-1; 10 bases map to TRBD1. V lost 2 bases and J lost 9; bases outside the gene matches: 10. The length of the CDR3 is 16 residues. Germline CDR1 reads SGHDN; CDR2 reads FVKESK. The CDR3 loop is CASSQKARGTGVEQFF. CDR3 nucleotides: TGTGCCAGCAGCCAAAAAGCCCGGGGGACAGGGGTTGAGCAGTTCTTC. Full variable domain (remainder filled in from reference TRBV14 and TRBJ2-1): EAGVTQFPSHSVIEKGQTVTLRCDPISGHDNLYWYRRVMGKEIKFLLHFVKESKQDESGMPNNRFLAERTGGTYSTLKVQPAELEDSGVYFCASSQKARGTGVEQFFGPGTRLTVL.

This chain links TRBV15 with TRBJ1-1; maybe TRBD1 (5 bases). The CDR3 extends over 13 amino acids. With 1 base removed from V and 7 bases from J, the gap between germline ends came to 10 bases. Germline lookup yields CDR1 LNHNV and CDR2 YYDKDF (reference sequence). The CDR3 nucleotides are TGTGCCACCAGCAGAGCAAGACAGTTTGAAGCTTTCTTT. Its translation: CATSRARQFEAFF.

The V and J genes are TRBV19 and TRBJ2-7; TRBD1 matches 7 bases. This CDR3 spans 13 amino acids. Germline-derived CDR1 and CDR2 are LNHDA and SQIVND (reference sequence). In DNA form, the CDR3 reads TGTGCGACTTCCGGGACAGAGTCCTACGAGCAGTACTTC. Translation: CATSGTESYEQYF.

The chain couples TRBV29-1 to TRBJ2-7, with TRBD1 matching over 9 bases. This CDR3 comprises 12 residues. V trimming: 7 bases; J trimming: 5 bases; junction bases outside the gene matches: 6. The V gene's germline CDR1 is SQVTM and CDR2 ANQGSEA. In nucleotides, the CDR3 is TGCAGCGCCGGGACAGGGAGCAACGAGCAGTACTTC. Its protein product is CSAGTGSNEQYF.

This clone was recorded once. Here the CDR3 DNA reads TGTGCCAGTAAGACTTCGGACGGACAGTCCCCTAGGAGAGGGCGGAAGAACACCGGGGAGCTGTTTTTT. It translates to CASKTSDGQSPRRGRKNTGELFF. The V call is TRBV19, the J call TRBJ2-2; D might be TRBD1 (6 bases). Germline lookup yields CDR1 LNHDA and CDR2 SQIVND (reference sequence). V lost 7 bases to trimming and J lost 1 base, with 37 bases between them. The CDR3 has 23 amino acids.

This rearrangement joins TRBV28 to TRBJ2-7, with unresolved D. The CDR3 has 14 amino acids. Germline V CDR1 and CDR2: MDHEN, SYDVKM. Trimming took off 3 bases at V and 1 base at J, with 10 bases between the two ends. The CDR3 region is CASSFNAMSYEQYF. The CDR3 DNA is TGTGCCAGCAGTTTCAACGCTATGTCCTACGAGCAGTACTTC.

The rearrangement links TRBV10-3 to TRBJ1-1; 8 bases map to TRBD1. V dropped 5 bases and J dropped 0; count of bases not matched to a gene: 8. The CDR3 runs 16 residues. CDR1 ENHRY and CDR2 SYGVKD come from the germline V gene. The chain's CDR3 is CAISPRTGIMNTEAFF. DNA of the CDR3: TGTGCCATCAGTCCCCGGACAGGGATTATGAACACTGAAGCTTTCTTT.

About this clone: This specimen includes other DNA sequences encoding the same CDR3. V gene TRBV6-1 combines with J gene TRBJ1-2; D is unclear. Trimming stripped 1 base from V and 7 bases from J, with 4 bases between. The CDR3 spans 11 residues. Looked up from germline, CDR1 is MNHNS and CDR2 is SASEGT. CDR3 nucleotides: TGTGCCAGCAGTGAAGTTCTTGGCTACACCTTC. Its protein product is CASSEVLGYTF.

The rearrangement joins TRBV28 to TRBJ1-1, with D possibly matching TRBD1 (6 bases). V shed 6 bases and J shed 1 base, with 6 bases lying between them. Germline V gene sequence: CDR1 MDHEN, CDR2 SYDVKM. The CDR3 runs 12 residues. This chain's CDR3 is CASRQGNTEAFF. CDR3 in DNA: TGTGCCAGCAGACAGGGGAACACTGAAGCTTTCTTT.

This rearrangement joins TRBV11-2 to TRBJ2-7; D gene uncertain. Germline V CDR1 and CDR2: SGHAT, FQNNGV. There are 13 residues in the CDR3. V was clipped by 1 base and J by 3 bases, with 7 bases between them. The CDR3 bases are TGTGCCAGCAGCTTAGTCGGATACTACGAGCAGTACTTC. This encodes CASSLVGYYEQYF.

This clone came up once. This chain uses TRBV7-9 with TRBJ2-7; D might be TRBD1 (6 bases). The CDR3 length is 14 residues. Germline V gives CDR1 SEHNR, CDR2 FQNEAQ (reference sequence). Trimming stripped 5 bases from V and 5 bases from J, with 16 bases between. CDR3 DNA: TGTGCCAGCAGCCTAGGGACAACTCGAGACGAGCAGTACTTC. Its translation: CASSLGTTRDEQYF.

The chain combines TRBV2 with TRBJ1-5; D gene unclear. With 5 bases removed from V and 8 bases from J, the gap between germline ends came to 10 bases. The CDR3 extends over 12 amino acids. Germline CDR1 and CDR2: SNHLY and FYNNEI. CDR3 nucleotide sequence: TGTGCCAGCAGTTTTACAAGGGAGCCCCAGCATTTT. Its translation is CASSFTREPQHF.

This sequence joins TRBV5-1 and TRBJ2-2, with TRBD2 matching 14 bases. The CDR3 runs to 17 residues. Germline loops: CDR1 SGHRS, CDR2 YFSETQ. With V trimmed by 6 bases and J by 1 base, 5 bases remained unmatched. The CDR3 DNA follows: TGCGCCAGCACTGGACTAGCGGGAGGCTTGAACACCGGGGAGCTGTTTTTT. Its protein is CASTGLAGGLNTGELFF.

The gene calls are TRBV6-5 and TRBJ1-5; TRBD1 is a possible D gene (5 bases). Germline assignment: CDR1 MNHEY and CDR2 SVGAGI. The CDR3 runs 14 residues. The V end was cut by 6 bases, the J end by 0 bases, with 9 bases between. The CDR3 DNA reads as TGTGCCAGCAGACAGGCCTTTAGCAATCAGCCCCAGCATTTT. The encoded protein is CASRQAFSNQPQHF.

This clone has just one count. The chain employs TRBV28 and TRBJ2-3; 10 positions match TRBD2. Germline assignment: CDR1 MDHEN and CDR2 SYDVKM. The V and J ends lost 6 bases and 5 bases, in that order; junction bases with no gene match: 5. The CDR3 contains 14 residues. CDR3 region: CASRAGGPVDTQYF. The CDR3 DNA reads TGTGCCAGCAGAGCGGGAGGGCCGGTAGATACGCAGTATTTT.

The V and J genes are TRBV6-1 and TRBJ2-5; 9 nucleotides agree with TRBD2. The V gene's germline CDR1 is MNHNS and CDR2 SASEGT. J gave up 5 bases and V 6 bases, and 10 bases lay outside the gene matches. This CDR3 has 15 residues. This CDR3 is CASRAPGLAGETQYF. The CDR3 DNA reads TGTGCCAGCAGAGCCCCGGGACTAGCCGGGGAGACCCAGTACTTC.

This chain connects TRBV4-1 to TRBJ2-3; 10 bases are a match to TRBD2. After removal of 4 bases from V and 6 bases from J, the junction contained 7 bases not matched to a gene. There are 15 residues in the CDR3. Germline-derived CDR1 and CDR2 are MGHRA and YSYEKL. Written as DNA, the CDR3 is TGCGCCAGCAGCCTGGTTGGGACTAGCGAGGATACGCAGTATTTT. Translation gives CASSLVGTSEDTQYF.